Here is one T cell receptor beta chain with its context. Trimming removed 0 bases at V and 6 bases at J, with 11 bases between. This CDR3 has 13 amino acids. Germline values: CDR1 GTSNPN, CDR2 SVGIG (reference sequence). The cohort comprised adults aged 18 to 89 years residing in under 25 US areas. Exposed enrollees encountered a COVID-19 case at some point within 2 weeks before study entry. These data are taken from a study of blood T cell repertoires in COVID-19. Per the study methods: Amplification of reference gene primers was used by the study to estimate nucleated cell counts. Produced via immunoSEQ multiplex PCR; TCRdb's table is partial and in-frame only. For V, J and clone size, that table is used; D and trimming come from the DNA. The data show approximately 190,000 clones, roughly 84% seen once.

The sample taken for sequencing was PBMCs or T cells enriched from blood (not recorded which). The chain uses TRBV30 and TRBJ1-1, with D hard to call. The sequence was obtained from a woman in her thirties who had been exposed to COVID-19. CDR3 sequence reads: CAWSVRLVSEAFF. CDR3 in DNA: TGTGCCTGGAGTGTACGGTTGGTATCTGAAGCTTTCTTT.